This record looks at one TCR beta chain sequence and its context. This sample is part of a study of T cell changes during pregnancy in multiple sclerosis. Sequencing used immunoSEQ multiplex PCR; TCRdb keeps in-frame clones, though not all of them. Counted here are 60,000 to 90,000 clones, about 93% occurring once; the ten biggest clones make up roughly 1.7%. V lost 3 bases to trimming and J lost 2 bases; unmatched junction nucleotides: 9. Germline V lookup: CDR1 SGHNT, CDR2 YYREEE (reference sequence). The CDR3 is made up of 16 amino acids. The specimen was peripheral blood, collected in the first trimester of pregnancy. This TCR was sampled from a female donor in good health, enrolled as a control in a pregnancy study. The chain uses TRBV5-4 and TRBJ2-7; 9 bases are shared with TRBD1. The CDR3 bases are TGTGCCAGCAGCTCTGGTCGTCGGACAGGGGCCTACGAGCAGTACTTC. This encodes CASSSGRRTGAYEQYF. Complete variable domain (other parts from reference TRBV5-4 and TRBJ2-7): ETGVTQSPTHLIKTRGQQVTLRCSSQSGHNTVSWYQQALGQGPQFIFQYYREEENGRGNFPPRFSGLQFPNYSSELNVNALELDDSALYLCASSSGRRTGAYEQYFGPGTRLTVT.